Presented here are 14 T cell receptor beta chains from one specimen sequenced in a study of tumor-infiltrating lymphocytes in primary liver carcinoma. The researchers produced TCR beta cDNA from around 0.5 ug total RNA with a constant-region primer. The TCR beta library was amplified through three nested multiplex PCR rounds in a modified ARM-PCR procedure. It was with TRBV1-TRBV30 forward primers and a C-beta reverse primer that the first two PCR rounds were run, at around 11 cycles each. TCRdb reanalysed the multiplex PCR reads using MiXCR and keeps one entry per CDR3 protein. The sample contains about 29,000 distinct CDR3 sequences, around 80% of which appear only once. Joint extraction of RNA and DNA used about 17-30 mg of bulk tissue that was unsorted. Sequencing input: liver tumor tissue from sampling region 5. Regarding subset: tumor region T5, tumor centre. The source of these receptors is a man aged 40-50 years with primary liver carcinoma and hepatitis B virus infection.

The count of this clonotype is one. Relative to the germline gene, one junction end is altered; a read error may explain this. This chain uses TRBV6-1 with TRBJ2-3, with TRBD2 as a possible D gene (5 bases). Germline V gives CDR1 MNHNS, CDR2 SASEGT. The CDR3 length is 16 residues. CDR3 protein: CASSALDGSSIDTQYF. The CDR3 DNA reads as TGTGCCAGCAGTGCGCTTGACGGGTCTAGCATAGATACGCAGTATTTT.

To note about this clonotype: It is likely a read error, because the conserved phenylalanine at the end of the CDR3 is missing. The chain combines TRBV4-1 with TRBJ2-7, with 7 bases fitting TRBD2. Gene TRBJ2-1 matches the end of the DNA better, so the J call may be wrong. The CDR3 has 16 amino acids. Germline V CDR1 and CDR2: MGHRA, YSYEKL. CDR3 DNA: TGCGCCAGCAGCCAACCGGGACTAACGGAAGCCTACGAGCAGTTCATC. Encoded protein: CASSQPGLTEAYEQFI.

This clonotype was observed a handful of times. Given the absence of the conserved phenylalanine or tryptophan at the CDR3 end, a read error is likely. The chain carries TRBV4-1 and TRBJ2-7; D possibly corresponds to TRBD1 (6 bases). This CDR3 has 14 amino acids. The ends were cut back, 4 bases at V and 3 bases at J, with 13 bases in the middle. Per germline, CDR1 MGHRA and CDR2 YSYEKL. The CDR3 coding sequence is TGCGCCAGCAGCCGACGGACAGACCACTACGAGCAGTACATC. The encoded protein is CASSRRTDHYEQYI.

Comment on this clonotype: Mismatch with germline at one junction end may stem from a read error. V usage is TRBV12-3 or TRBV12-4 and J usage is TRBJ2-7, with 12 bases fitting TRBD1. The CDR3 totals 15 residues. The CDR3 spells CTSSIGTGGPYEQYF. CDR3 nucleotide sequence: TGTACCAGTAGTATCGGGACAGGGGGCCCTTACGAGCAGTACTTC.

Concerning this clonotype itself: One end of the junction is discordant with germline, which a read error may explain. The rearrangement uses TRBV5-5 and TRBJ2-3; tentatively, D is TRBD1 (7 bases). The CDR3 sequence is 20 residues long. In germline, CDR1 is SGHKS, CDR2 YYEKEE (reference sequence). The CDR3 loop is CVSSPGLTSGMTGFTDTQYF. CDR3 DNA: TGTGTCAGCAGCCCCGGACTGACTAGTGGGATGACAGGGTTCACAGATACGCAGTATTTT.

This clonotype was detected many times. The chain carries TRBV6-5 and TRBJ1-2; 8 nucleotides line up with TRBD1. Losses at the gene ends were 6 bases for V and 8 bases for J; bases not matched to a gene: 8. The CDR3 length is 13 residues. In germline, CDR1 is MNHEY, CDR2 SVGAGI. The CDR3 coding sequence is TGTGCCAGCAGATATGACAGGGGAAGAGGCTACACCTTC. Translating it yields CASRYDRGRGYTF.

A few counts support this clonotype. A read error may produce the germline difference seen at one junction end. The CDR3 DNA reads TGCGCCAGCAGCCAGGCAGGACAGGCCTACGAGCAGTGTTTC. It encodes CASSQAGQAYEQCF. V is TRBV4-1 and J is TRBJ2-7; 7 positions agree with TRBD1. Germline lookup yields CDR1 MGHRA and CDR2 YSYEKL. The CDR3 length is 14 residues.

Concerning this clonotype itself: At one end, the junction sequence differs from germline, possibly due to a read error. The chain recombines TRBV11-2 with TRBJ2-1; D is perhaps TRBD1 or TRBD2 (6 bases each). CDR3 length: 17 amino acids. Germline V gives CDR1 SGHAT, CDR2 FQNNGV. CDR3 nucleotides: TGTGCTAGCAGCTTAACGGTCAGGGGAGGTGCCTACAATGAACAGTTCTTC. This codes for CASSLTVRGGAYNEQFF.

This clonotype has only a few counts. The CDR3 carries no conserved terminal phenylalanine or tryptophan, so it likely arises from a read error. The chain uses TRBV6-2 or TRBV6-3 and TRBJ2-7; D uncertain. Germline loops: CDR1 MNHEY, CDR2 SVGEGT. V lost 5 bases and J lost 3, with 8 bases in between. The CDR3 totals 12 residues. The CDR3 region has the DNA TGTGCCAGCAGTAATGGCGTCTACGAGCAGTACTGT. This gives the protein CASSNGVYEQYC.

In regard to this clonotype: Mismatch with germline at one junction end may stem from a read error. This chain joins TRBV12-3 or TRBV12-4 and TRBJ1-1; D is ambiguous. The CDR3 loop spans 12 amino acids. CDR3 region: CANSSAAREAFF. CDR3 bases: TGCGCCAACAGTTCGGCCGCGAGAGAAGCTTTCTTT.

Note on this clonotype: Without the conserved terminal phenylalanine or tryptophan, this CDR3 likely stems from a read error. It is unclear where the CDR3 begins or ends on the DNA, so no DNA is shown, and the CDR3 is as TCRdb lists it. The chain employs TRBV6-1 and TRBJ1-1; the table's D call of TRBD1 was not tested on the DNA. The CDR3 length is 19 residues, termini included. Germline V lookup: CDR1 MNHNS, CDR2 SASEGT. The CDR3 sequence is CATGTPGQGVGLRNTESFL.

The chain joins TRBV11-2 to TRBJ1-5; 9 bases agree with TRBD1. The CDR3 has 13 residues. With V trimmed by 9 bases and J by 10 bases, 10 bases remained unmatched. Germline V gene data show CDR1 as SGHAT and CDR2 as FQNNGV. The DNA for the CDR3 is TGTGCCAGTGGACAGGGGCCCCGGGAACCCCAGCATTTT. Amino acid sequence: CASGQGPREPQHF.

For this clonotype: The junction shows a germline mismatch at one end, possibly a read error. The rearrangement joins TRBV10-3 to TRBJ2-2; D call uncertain. CDR1 is ENHRY and CDR2 is SYGVKD in the germline V gene. CDR3 length: 17 amino acids. CDR3 residues: CAITPGPPAQNTGELFF. The CDR3 nucleotides are TGTGCAATCACCCCGGGCCCTCCGGCGCAGAACACCGGGGAGCTGTTTTTT.

Comments on this clonotype: One end of the junction fails to match germline, which may point to a read error. The chain uses TRBV10-3 and TRBJ1-1; no definite D call. The CDR3 loop spans 11 amino acids. Germline V lookup: CDR1 ENHRY, CDR2 SYGVKD. The CDR3 bases are TGTGTCATCAGTGCCGTGACTGAAGCCTTCTTT. Its translation is CVISAVTEAFF.